This T cell receptor beta chain emerged from a study of blood T cells in healthy people across ages. Then a second PCR, running about 6 to 11 cycles, was carried out with a sample-barcoded 5' primer and a J-beta primer mix. TCRdb reprocessed the 5' RACE reads via MiXCR and lists one record per CDR3 protein. The sample includes some 1.4 million distinct CDR3 sequences, 42% seen only once; the top ten take under 8%. From germline, CDR1 is MNHEY and CDR2 SMNVEV (reference sequence). CDR3 length: 14 residues. V was cut by 5 bases and J by 8 bases, with 15 bases left in between. This TCR came from a woman aged 18-35 years in good health. Input material: blood. The chain links TRBV27 to TRBJ1-4, with D possibly matching TRBD1 (5 bases). This chain's CDR3 is CASSGPSRGEKLFF. CDR3 nucleotides: TGTGCCAGCAGTGGGCCCTCCCGGGGGGAAAAACTGTTTTTT.